The sequence of this TCR beta chain was determined in a study of PD-L1 blockade in urothelial cancer. Across the whole study: Blood analysis took place 3 weeks (second dose) and 6 weeks after treatment start. When blood samples were assessed, the median T cell count was about 140,000.

The templates were synthetic TCR analogs, and they were spiked into each PCR. Method: immunoSEQ multiplex PCR; TCRdb's copy keeps in-frame clones and lacks some. The sample holds approximately 79,000 clones, 85% seen once. Germline CDR1 reads SQVTM; CDR2 reads ANQGSEA. The CDR3 is 12 residues long. V gave up 4 bases and J gave up 6 bases, with 9 bases separating them. Time point denoted: pretreatment peripheral blood. The diagnosis in patients was locally advanced or metastatic urothelial carcinoma. This rearrangement joins TRBV29-1 to TRBJ2-2; D not resolved. The sequenced sample was PBMCs, obtained around atezolizumab (anti-PD-L1) treatment. The TCR originated in a man in his forties with urothelial cancer. DNA of the CDR3: TGCAGCGTTGCACGTCGCGCCGGGGAGCTGTTTTTT. Amino acid sequence: CSVARRAGELFF.